This T cell receptor (beta chain) is drawn from a study of T cell responses to AZD1222 COVID-19 vaccine. Findings and caveats of the study: Close to half of spike-specific TCRs reportedly recognize unmutated variant regions. Once two AZD1222 doses were given, Spike-specific TCR breadth and depth went up. White British donors predominated, females outnumbered males, and clonal diversity was possibly underestimated. Repertoires were collected only later (after the peak T cell response had occurred).

From germline, CDR1 is SNHLY and CDR2 FYNNEI. V was pared by 6 bases and J by 1 base, with 4 bases of the junction left unmatched. There are 14 residues in the CDR3. Clones were read by immunoSEQ multiplex PCR, and TCRdb kept only the in-frame ones, dropping some. The repertoire holds 150,000 to 200,000 clones, with about 90% as singletons. A remark on this clone: Its antigen is still unknown.

This TCR derives from an adult who received the AZD1222 COVID-19 vaccine. The sample consisted of peripheral blood, taken 28 days after the second AZD1222 dose. The chain couples TRBV2 to TRBJ1-1; 8 positions match TRBD1. CDR3 nucleotides: TGTGCCAGCAGGGCCGGGACAGGGAACACTGAAGCTTTCTTT. Protein product: CASRAGTGNTEAFF.